The 9 T cell receptor beta chains presented below share a single source sample, sequenced in a study of early T cells in non-severe SARS-CoV-2 infection. TCRdb re-derived calls from the 5' RACE reads in MiXCR, one entry per CDR3 protein. Here the sample spans 30,000 to 45,000 distinct CDR3 sequences, 3% to 4.5% being singletons. Sequenced: whole blood. Every receptor here comes from an adult who was a healthcare worker with PCR-confirmed SARS-CoV-2 infection or an uninfected control (not recorded which).

This clonotype was seen at least ten times. CDR3 residues: CSAPGQGGLGEKLFF. Written as DNA, the CDR3 is TGCAGTGCTCCAGGACAGGGGGGATTGGGTGAAAAACTGTTTTTT. The chain carries TRBV20-1 and TRBJ1-4; 10 bases agree with TRBD1. The CDR3 contains 15 residues. CDR1 DFQATT and CDR2 SNEGSKA come from the germline V gene (reference sequence). J gave up 7 bases and V 5 bases, and 10 bases lay outside the gene matches.

This clonotype was counted ten times or more. V usage is TRBV5-1 and J usage is TRBJ1-4; no clear D. CDR3 length: 15 residues. Germline CDR1 SGHRS, CDR2 YFSETQ. V was shortened by 4 bases and J by 3 bases, with 13 bases between the two germline ends. CDR3 DNA sequence: TGCGCCAGCAGCCCCCGATTCGGGGCTAATGAAAAACTGTTTTTT. Residues: CASSPRFGANEKLFF.

The rearrangement joins TRBV5-4 to TRBJ2-3, with 11 bases aligning to TRBD2. Germline V gene data show CDR1 as SGHNT and CDR2 as YYREEE (reference sequence). Losses at the gene ends were 2 bases for V and 4 bases for J; bases not matched to a gene: 0. The CDR3 is 14 residues long. CDR3 region: CASSLLAGADTQYF. The CDR3 DNA follows: TGTGCCAGCAGCTTACTAGCGGGAGCAGATACGCAGTATTTT.

This clonotype was seen ten or more times. The V and J genes are TRBV7-2 and TRBJ2-7; D remains ambiguous. The CDR3 covers 14 residues. Germline CDR1 SGHTA, CDR2 FQGNSA. The V end lost 1 base, the J end lost 2 bases, and 9 bases lay between the germline ends. CDR3 in DNA: TGTGCCAGCAGCTTAGATGTGGCCACCTACGAGCAGTACTTC. Encoded protein: CASSLDVATYEQYF.

Only a few counts were recorded for this clonotype. This sequence joins TRBV29-1 and TRBJ2-3, with D hard to call. Trimming shortened V by 2 bases and J by 4 bases, and 7 bases separated the two germline ends. Per germline, CDR1 SQVTM and CDR2 ANQGSEA. The CDR3 runs to 12 residues. In DNA, the CDR3 is TGCAGCGTTGAAACTAATCCAGATACGCAGTATTTT. Translated, it gives CSVETNPDTQYF.

This clonotype was counted many times. CDR3 region: CSVERGQGVDNEQFF. In DNA form, the CDR3 reads TGCAGCGTAGAAAGAGGACAGGGGGTGGATAATGAGCAGTTCTTC. The V and J genes are TRBV29-1 and TRBJ2-1, with 10 bases identical to TRBD1. The CDR3 runs 15 residues. After removal of 6 bases from V and 7 bases from J, the junction contained 12 bases not matched to a gene. From germline, CDR1 is SQVTM and CDR2 ANQGSEA.

This clonotype has ten or more counts. CDR3 protein: CASGRDRGDYNEQFF. The CDR3 region has the DNA TGTGCCAGCGGTAGGGACAGGGGCGATTACAATGAGCAGTTCTTC. The rearrangement uses TRBV11-2 and TRBJ2-1; TRBD1 matches at 10 bases. The germline V gene has CDR1 SGHAT and CDR2 FQNNGV. V gave up 8 bases and J gave up 4 bases; unmatched junction bases: 8. There are 15 residues in the CDR3.

This clonotype was counted a few times. The J gene is TRBJ2-3, the V gene TRBV28; the D is unclear. V was trimmed by 6 bases and J by 0 bases, leaving 19 bases between them. Germline V gene sequence: CDR1 MDHEN, CDR2 SYDVKM. This CDR3 is built from 17 residues. CDR3 DNA sequence: TGTGCCAGCAGAAAACAGCGAGCGATACCTAGCACAGATACGCAGTATTTT. This codes for CASRKQRAIPSTDTQYF. Combining the CDR3 with reference TRBV28 and TRBJ2-3 gives the whole variable domain DVKVTQSSRYLVKRTGEKVFLECVQDMDHENMFWYRQDPGLGLRLIYFSYDVKMKEKGDIPEGYSVSREKKERFSLILESASTNQTSMYLCASRKQRAIPSTDTQYFGPGTRLTVL.

There are many counts of this clonotype. V gene TRBV5-1 combines with J gene TRBJ1-2; no clear D gene. The germline V gene has CDR1 SGHRS and CDR2 YFSETQ. The CDR3 length is 12 residues. V was clipped by 3 bases and J by 2 bases, with 5 bases between them. The DNA for the CDR3 is TGCGCCAGCAGCTCCGACAACTATGGCTACACCTTC. This encodes CASSSDNYGYTF.